This T cell receptor (beta chain) was documented in a study of blood T cells in healthy people across ages (dated by TCRdb to 2013 to 2016). A note on the overall study: In model experiments, roughly one uniquely barcoded TCR beta cDNA molecule per two T cells was captured by template switching. Age-related changes in TCR beta repertoire diversity were measured in the study by deep sequencing normalized with unique cDNA molecular identifiers. The donors were split into four age groups: young (average around 15 years), middle-aged (roughly 39), aged (more than 60) and long-lived (roughly 88). Donors of different ages were randomly distributed across sequencing lanes to avoid experimental bias. The study analyzed two additional independent replicas of 1 million unique cDNA reads from the same blood draw for two donors, one aged 18 to 29 and one aged 80 or older. The research as a whole found: Since profiling was done on bulk unsorted PBMCs, naive and antigen-experienced compartments could not be conclusively compared. The percentage of naive T cells measured by flow cytometry correlated strongly with observed TCR beta diversity. Observed TCR beta diversity per million T cells fell roughly linearly with age, and a significant reduction was already apparent by age about 38. The long-lived group showed more naive CD4+ T cells, fewer expanded clones and increased TCR diversity than the aged group, suggesting age selection. Because the CMV infection status of the donors was unknown, age-related changes in expanded clonotypes may potentially have been confounded. Estimates of total diversity from one million sequenced T cells were regarded as lower bounds and underestimates.

The protocol used for the library was 5' RACE. Instrument on record: Illumina HiSeq 2500. The second PCR ran for about 7 to 11 cycles and used a J-beta primer mix along with a sample-barcoded 5' primer. A template-switch 5' adaptor carrying 12 random nucleotides introduced a unique molecular identifier onto each TCR beta cDNA molecule. Each sample yielded at least 2.5 million CDR3-containing paired-end reads. First-strand cDNA synthesis was performed from all RNA using the Mint cDNA synthesis kit, with priming by a TRBC-specific oligonucleotide. After uracil-DNA glycosylase treatment, a first 18-cycle PCR used universal primers M1SS and BC2_uni_R on all cDNA. In the authors' own workflow: For normalization, 1 million high-quality reads were randomly selected from each sample, with every read carrying a distinct molecular identifier. Instead of being binned into consensus sequences, reads with shared molecular identifiers were discarded. MiTCR, with a Q25 quality threshold and the strictest error-elimination algorithm, was used for CDR3 identification, clonotype clustering and error correction. A nonparametric unseen species model using Euler transformation provided a lower-bound estimate of total TCR beta diversity. TCRdb cleaned the public reads at Q25 with fastp, built clones with MiXCR and kept in-frame beta chains. Rows with one shared CDR3 protein collapse into an entry with the most common genes and DNA. The V and J calls and clone size come from TCRdb's table, not from the authors' own analysis. Recorded for this sample are 850,000 to 1,100,000 distinct CDR3 sequences; roughly two fifths of them occurred a single time. The ten largest clonotypes hold roughly 13% of the sample.

The CDR3, cysteine through phenylalanine, is 16 amino acids long. CDR3 DNA only is kept here, 48 bases in frame from base 1. CDR1 is given as LGHNA and CDR2 as YSLEER, both from the germline V gene. Trimming costs V 3 bases and J 2 bases, and their ends lie 13 bases apart. The donors were roughly 39 Caucasian individuals from Russia, aged roughly 6 to 95 years, who were systemically healthy. Each donor gave about 9.7 milliliters of peripheral blood, drawn into EDTA-treated Vacutainer tubes. Ficoll-Paque density-gradient centrifugation was used to isolate PBMCs, with at least 6.5 million per sample. Trizol reagent was used to extract total RNA from the PBMCs, yielding at least 5.5 micrograms per sample. Naive CD45RAhigh/CD27high T cell percentages were measured by flow cytometry on a PBMC aliquot from every donor. Concerning this clonotype itself: Its recognized antigen is unknown. Within one base of it there is no much larger clone, and no base qualities were kept.

The chain links TRBV4-3 with TRBJ1-4; the D gene cannot be resolved reliably. The sample comprised blood. The TCR comes from a man in his late teens or twenties in good health. Here the CDR3 is given as CASSHSTGVTNEKLFF. The sequence in DNA is TGCGCCAGCAGCCATTCCACCGGGGTGACTAATGAAAAACTGTTTTTT.